The 18 T cell receptor beta chains given below trace back to one sample, sequenced in a study of cytomegalovirus exposure and HLA in healthy donors. The primer mix had 60 Vbeta and 13 Jbeta primers. Using immunoSEQ multiplex PCR, the repertoire was profiled, and TCRdb retains in-frame clones only, with some absent. The sample consists of around 70,000 clones, approximately 78% of them appearing once. Sequenced input: PBMCs. The source is a girl aged 10-17 years in good health and CMV-seropositive.

V and J are TRBV7-2 and TRBJ2-5, with D unclear. The CDR3 runs to 13 residues. Trimming pared 5 bases from V and 3 bases from J, leaving 10 bases between. From germline, CDR1 is SGHTA and CDR2 FQGNSA. This CDR3 reads CASSPGNKETQYF. DNA for the CDR3: TGTGCCAGCAGCCCAGGCAACAAAGAGACCCAGTACTTC.

On this clone: The same CDR3 is also encoded by other DNA sequences in this sample. The rearrangement joins TRBV30 to TRBJ1-3; 7 bases map to TRBD1. The CDR3 has 14 residues. Germline V CDR1 and CDR2: GTSNPN, SVGIG (reference sequence). The junction had 6 bases not matched to a gene; V was cut back by 3 bases and J by 4 bases. CDR3 in amino acids: CAWRGDRAGNTIYF. The CDR3 nucleotides read TGTGCCTGGAGAGGCGACAGGGCCGGAAACACCATATATTTT.

The rearrangement joins TRBV4-2 to TRBJ2-1; 11 bases agree with TRBD1. Losses at the gene ends were 6 bases for V and 9 bases for J; bases not matched to a gene: 10. Germline V gene data show CDR1 as LGHNA and CDR2 as YNFKEQ. This CDR3 is built from 15 residues. The CDR3 DNA reads as TGTGCCAGCAGTGCCGAAGGACAGGGGGCGGTTGAGCAGTTCTTC. Encoded protein: CASSAEGQGAVEQFF.

The chain has TRBV5-4 and TRBJ2-7, with D possibly TRBD2 on 6 matching bases. The CDR3 sequence is 15 residues long. Germline V CDR1 and CDR2: SGHNT, YYREEE (reference sequence). Trimming stripped 0 bases from V and 5 bases from J, with 15 bases between. CDR3 sequence reads: CASSLVGDWTHEQYF. CDR3 DNA: TGTGCCAGCAGCTTGGTCGGGGACTGGACCCACGAGCAGTACTTC.

The V call is TRBV9, the J call TRBJ2-2; 7 positions match TRBD2. There are 17 residues in the CDR3. The ends lost 3 bases at V and 8 bases at J; junction bases unmatched: 16. Germline CDR1 and CDR2: SGDLS and YYNGEE. DNA for the CDR3: TGTGCCAGCAGCGGTTCCCCCGGGCTAGCGGCAGGGGGGGAGCTGTTTTTT. Residues: CASSGSPGLAAGGELFF.

The V gene is TRBV6-1, the J gene TRBJ2-1, with 8 bases lining up with TRBD2. Unmatched junction bases numbered 12, after V lost 5 bases and J lost 12 bases. There are 14 residues in the CDR3. CDR1 is MNHNS, CDR2 SASEGT, per germline. CDR3 sequence (DNA): TGTGCCAGCAGTCCCAGCGGGAGAGTCGGGGTGCAGTTCTTC. It encodes CASSPSGRVGVQFF.

The rearrangement uses TRBV29-1 and TRBJ2-1; no firm D call. With 5 bases removed from V and 6 bases from J, the gap between germline ends came to 11 bases. This CDR3 is built from 12 residues. Germline lookup yields CDR1 SQVTM and CDR2 ANQGSEA. CDR3 sequence: CSVLSSVNEQFF. The CDR3, as DNA: TGCAGCGTTTTAAGTTCGGTCAATGAGCAGTTCTTC.

The rearrangement joins TRBV28 to TRBJ1-2; tentative D call: TRBD1 (6 bases). The V end was cut by 5 bases, the J end by 4 bases, with 14 bases between. Germline lookup yields CDR1 MDHEN and CDR2 SYDVKM. The CDR3 sequence is 14 residues long. The CDR3 sequence: CASSLDSSGYGYTF. CDR3 nucleotide sequence: TGTGCCAGCAGTCTGGACAGCTCTGGCTATGGCTACACCTTC.

This chain uses TRBV5-1 with TRBJ1-4; 7 nucleotides match TRBD1. Germline trimming cut 4 bases from V and 7 bases from J; bases unmatched to any gene: 10. Germline values: CDR1 SGHRS, CDR2 YFSETQ. CDR3 length: 15 residues. The CDR3 region is CASSQGTDWGEKLFF. The CDR3 bases are TGCGCCAGCAGCCAGGGGACAGATTGGGGTGAAAAACTGTTTTTT. Combining the CDR3 with reference TRBV5-1 and TRBJ1-4 gives the whole variable domain KAGVTQTPRYLIKTRGQQVTLSCSPISGHRSVSWYQQTPGQGLQFLFEYFSETQRNKGNFPGRFSGRQFSNSRSEMNVSTLELGDSALYLCASSQGTDWGEKLFFGSGTQLSVL.

The J gene is TRBJ2-7, the V gene TRBV14; no firm D call. V lost 4 bases to trimming and J lost 5 bases, with 9 bases between them. Germline V gene sequence: CDR1 SGHDN, CDR2 FVKESK. This CDR3 comprises 12 residues. The CDR3 sequence: CASSPTSNEQYF. The DNA for the CDR3 is TGTGCCAGCAGCCCGACTTCGAACGAGCAGTACTTC. The full variable domain, in which reference TRBV14 and TRBJ2-7 provide the parts outside the CDR3, is EAGVTQFPSHSVIEKGQTVTLRCDPISGHDNLYWYRRVMGKEIKFLLHFVKESKQDESGMPNNRFLAERTGGTYSTLKVQPAELEDSGVYFCASSPTSNEQYFGPGTRLTVT.

V and J are TRBV6-5 and TRBJ2-3; TRBD2 matches 8 bases. This CDR3 region has 15 residues. CDR1 is MNHEY and CDR2 is SVGAGI in the germline V gene. Trimming cost V 2 bases and J 4 bases; bases outside gene matches: 5. CDR3 DNA: TGTGCCAGCAGTTACGTAGCGGGAATTCCAGATACGCAGTATTTT. Translation: CASSYVAGIPDTQYF.

In its sample, this clone was seen a few times. For the CDR3, the DNA is TGTGCCAGCAGCCCCAGGACTAGCGGGATAAATGAGCAGTTCTTC. Translated, it gives CASSPRTSGINEQFF. V and J are TRBV13 and TRBJ2-1, with TRBD2 matching over 12 bases. Trimming at V came to 5 bases and at J to 7 bases, leaving 6 bases not matched to a gene. The CDR3 has 15 amino acids. CDR1 is PRHDT, CDR2 FYEKMQ, per germline (reference sequence).

The rearrangement joins TRBV30 to TRBJ2-3; D might be TRBD2 (6 bases). CDR1 is GTSNPN, CDR2 SVGIG, per germline (reference sequence). V lost 1 base, J lost 6 bases, and 11 bases lay in between. The CDR3 extends over 13 amino acids. The CDR3, as DNA: TGTGCCTGGAGTGACCCGGGAGCGGATACGCAGTATTTT. This translates into CAWSDPGADTQYF.

This rearrangement joins TRBV5-6 to TRBJ2-7, with TRBD1 as a possible D gene (6 bases). Trimming pared 4 bases from V and 3 bases from J, leaving 8 bases between. Germline loops: CDR1 SGHDT, CDR2 YYEEEE. The CDR3 is 12 residues long. The CDR3, as DNA: TGTGCCAGCAGCACGGACAGCTACGAGCAGTACTTC. This encodes CASSTDSYEQYF.

This chain uses TRBV7-9 with TRBJ2-5; perhaps TRBD1 as D (5 bases). This CDR3 is built from 14 residues. CDR1 is SEHNR and CDR2 is FQNEAQ in the germline V gene (reference sequence). V was trimmed by 5 bases and J by 4 bases, leaving 14 bases between them. The chain's CDR3 is CASSPRAGLETQYF. The CDR3 DNA follows: TGTGCCAGCAGCCCAAGAGCAGGGCTAGAGACCCAGTACTTC.

The chain is built from TRBV2 and TRBJ1-2; TRBD1 aligns across 8 bases. Germline-derived CDR1 and CDR2 are SNHLY and FYNNEI. The CDR3 loop spans 13 amino acids. Losses at the gene ends were 3 bases for V and 8 bases for J; bases not matched to a gene: 5. CDR3 region: CASSESRGRGYTF. In DNA, the CDR3 is TGTGCCAGCAGTGAGAGCAGGGGGCGAGGCTACACCTTC.

J is TRBJ2-1 and V is TRBV7-7; a weak D match, TRBD1 (6 bases). CDR1 and CDR2 (germline): SSHAT, FNYEAQ (reference sequence). The CDR3 totals 14 residues. The V end was cut by 5 bases, the J end by 3 bases, with 11 bases between. In DNA form, the CDR3 reads TGTGCCAGCAGCCCGGACAGAGGCTACAATGAGCAGTTCTTC. It yields the protein CASSPDRGYNEQFF.

On this clone itself: Within the sample, other DNA sequences also encode this same CDR3. This chain's CDR3 is CSATRVTEAFF. Here the CDR3 DNA reads TGCAGTGCTACCAGGGTTACTGAAGCTTTCTTT. V is TRBV20-1 and J is TRBJ1-1; tentative D call: TRBD1 (5 bases). CDR3 length: 11 residues. Trimming pared 4 bases from V and 5 bases from J, leaving 8 bases between. Looked up from germline, CDR1 is DFQATT and CDR2 is SNEGSKA (reference sequence).